One and the same sample provided the 15 T cell receptor beta chains below, sequenced in a study of glioma-infiltrating T cells. Amplification of TCR alpha and beta CDR3 regions from RNA used iRepertoire nested multiplex PCR. From the multiplex PCR reads, TCRdb called clonotypes with MiXCR, one entry per CDR3 protein. The sample has more than 300,000 distinct CDR3 sequences; 41% are singletons. Sequences were obtained from glioma tissue, nonneoplastic brain tissue, or PBMCs (not recorded which). These TCRs come from a human donor with low-grade glioma or glioblastoma, undergoing nonglioma brain surgery, or in good health (not recorded which).

This clonotype was seen a few times. V gene TRBV12-5 combines with J gene TRBJ2-3; 10 positions agree with TRBD2. The CDR3 loop spans 15 amino acids. V trimming: 3 bases; J trimming: 5 bases; junction bases outside the gene matches: 5. Germline V gives CDR1 LGHNT, CDR2 FRNRAP. Here the CDR3 reads CASGFFLAGVDTQYF. For the CDR3, the DNA is TGTGCTAGTGGTTTTTTCCTAGCGGGAGTAGATACGCAGTATTTT.

In its sample, this clonotype was seen many times. CDR3 protein: CASSLGASTDTQYF. In nucleotides, the CDR3 is TGTGCCAGCAGCTTAGGAGCTAGCACAGATACGCAGTATTTT. V is TRBV7-9 and J is TRBJ2-3; D is uncertain. V lost 1 base to trimming and J lost 0 bases, with 5 bases between them. This CDR3 is built from 14 residues. CDR1 is SEHNR and CDR2 is FQNEAQ in the germline V gene (reference sequence).

The chain recombines TRBV11-3 with TRBJ2-3, with 7 bases aligning to TRBD1. CDR1 SGHNT and CDR2 YENEEA come from the germline V gene. J gave up 3 bases and V 4 bases, and 4 bases lay outside the gene matches. This CDR3 spans 14 amino acids. The CDR3 is CASSSGTATDTQYF. CDR3 coding DNA: TGTGCCAGCAGCTCCGGGACAGCTACAGATACGCAGTATTTT. The full variable domain, with the rest looked up from reference TRBV11-3 and TRBJ2-3, is EAGVVQSPRYKIIEKKQPVAFWCNPISGHNTLYWYLQNLGQGPELLIRYENEEAVDDSQLPKDRFSAERLKGVDSTLKIQPAELGDSAVYLCASSSGTATDTQYFGPGTRLTVL.

This chain uses TRBV20-1 with TRBJ2-1, with D unclear. The CDR3 is made up of 13 amino acids. The germline gives CDR1 DFQATT, CDR2 SNEGSKA (reference sequence). The V and J ends lost 2 bases and 3 bases respectively, with 8 bases between them. The chain's CDR3 is CSARLVVYNEQFF. Written as DNA, the CDR3 is TGCAGTGCTAGACTAGTGGTCTACAATGAGCAGTTCTTC.

Worth noting for this clonotype: A clone one base away is much larger, so this may be a read error. The chain is built from TRBV28 and TRBJ2-5; D not certain. The J call may be in error: the DNA end matches TRBJ2-1 better. The CDR3 has 15 residues. Germline CDR1 and CDR2: MDHEN and SYDVKM. The CDR3 here is CASSLETLSYNEQFF. CDR3 in DNA: TGTGCCAGCAGTTTAGAGACACTCTCCTACAATGAGCAGTTCTTC.

As for this clonotype: The junction shows a germline mismatch at one end, possibly a read error. The chain recombines TRBV4-1 with TRBJ2-7; D might be TRBD2 (5 bases). The length of the CDR3 is 17 residues. Looked up from germline, CDR1 is MGHRA and CDR2 is YSYEKL. The DNA of the CDR3 is TGCGTCAGCAGCCAGGCCTTCCGCCGGGATTCTACCTACGAGCAGTACTTC. Translating it yields CVSSQAFRRDSTYEQYF.

A remark on this clonotype: At one end, the junction sequence differs from germline, possibly due to a read error. The rearrangement uses TRBV6-2 or TRBV6-3 and TRBJ2-1; 8 bases line up with TRBD2. CDR3 length: 14 amino acids. Germline V gene data show CDR1 as MNHEY and CDR2 as SVGEGT. The DNA of the CDR3 is TGTGCCAGGAGTGAAGCGGGAGCGCTCAATGGGCAGTTCTTC. Protein sequence: CARSEAGALNGQFF.

In the case of this clonotype: The junction differs from germline at one of its ends, possibly a read error. V gene TRBV6-2 or TRBV6-3 combines with J gene TRBJ2-7, with a weak D call TRBD2 (6 bases). The CDR3 runs to 14 residues. The germline V gene encodes CDR1 MNHEY and CDR2 SVGEGT. In DNA, the CDR3 is TGTGACAGCAGTTTTTCTTTGGGGGGCTACGAGCAGTACTTC. Amino acid sequence: CDSSFSLGGYEQYF.

V usage is TRBV28 and J usage is TRBJ2-5; no clear D. CDR1 is MDHEN and CDR2 is SYDVKM in the germline V gene. The V end lost 2 bases, the J end lost 2 bases, and 9 bases lay between the germline ends. The CDR3 is 14 amino acids. The CDR3 sequence: CASSLVRAQETQYF. The CDR3 DNA reads TGTGCCAGCAGTTTAGTCCGGGCTCAAGAGACCCAGTACTTC.

On this clonotype itself: One end of the junction does not line up with germline, which may come from a read error. This chain links TRBV7-2 with TRBJ2-1; 9 nucleotides align to TRBD2. The CDR3 runs 16 residues. CDR1 is SGHTA and CDR2 is FQGNSA in the germline V gene. DNA for the CDR3: TGCGCCAGCAGCCAAGAACGACTAGCGGTCTACAATGAGCAGTTCTTC. It encodes CASSQERLAVYNEQFF.

For this clonotype: A much larger clone differs from this one at a single base, so this may be a read error. This chain uses TRBV6-1 with TRBJ1-2; 7 bases are a match to TRBD1. CDR1 and CDR2 (germline): MNHNS, SASEGT. This CDR3 region has 14 residues. Trimming at V came to 11 bases and at J to 4 bases, leaving 13 bases not matched to a gene. Here the CDR3 reads CAGTENTGAYGYTF. The CDR3 nucleotides are TGTGCCGGCACTGAAAATACAGGGGCCTATGGCTACACCTTC.

Concerning this clonotype: Just one base apart from a much larger clone, this may be a read error. The genes are TRBV6-2 or TRBV6-3 and TRBJ2-3, with a tentative D call TRBD2 (6 bases). There are 19 residues in the CDR3. Per germline, CDR1 MNHEY and CDR2 SVGEGT. Trimming pared 6 bases from V and 4 bases from J, leaving 29 bases between. The CDR3 sequence is CASSDPKMVLASSPDTQYF. CDR3 in DNA: TGTGCCAGCAGCGACCCGAAAATGGTACTAGCCTCATCCCCAGATACGCAGTATTTT.

On this clonotype: A read error may be the cause here, since a much bigger clone is one base away. The chain combines TRBV28 with TRBJ1-1; D uncertain. The CDR3 spans 13 residues. The germline V gene has CDR1 MDHEN and CDR2 SYDVKM. CDR3: CASSRTENTEASF. The CDR3 nucleotides read TGTGCCAGCAGCCGCACAGAGAACACTGAAGCTTCCTTT.

The chain joins TRBV3-1 to TRBJ2-7; 9 bases map to TRBD2. The CDR3 length is 16 residues. Trimming took 5 bases from V and 2 from J; bases not matched to a gene: 10. From germline, CDR1 is LGHDT and CDR2 YNNKEL (reference sequence). The DNA for the CDR3 is TGTGCCAGCAGCGAGACTAGCGGAGCTTTTGCCTACGAGCAGTACTTC. This sequence encodes CASSETSGAFAYEQYF.

This clonotype appeared a few times. The V gene is TRBV20-1, the J gene TRBJ2-1; D unresolved. This CDR3 region has 11 residues. With 7 bases removed from V and 6 bases from J, the gap between germline ends came to 10 bases. Germline lookup yields CDR1 DFQATT and CDR2 SNEGSKA (reference sequence). CDR3 sequence reads: CSGAAPNEQFF. The CDR3 nucleotides read TGCAGTGGAGCAGCTCCCAATGAGCAGTTCTTC.